This TCR beta chain is drawn from a study of shared clonotypes between healthy human individuals. Germline values: CDR1 SEHNR, CDR2 FQNEAQ (reference sequence). V was pared by 4 bases and J by 2 bases, with 14 bases between. This CDR3 has 15 amino acids. Study outcomes and limitations: As a rule, naive subsets had a larger estimated richness than memory subsets. Rarefaction gave evidence that sorted-subset sequencing remained incomplete despite large depth.

Several immunoSEQ plates received, in even portions, the genomic DNA of each subset. Profiled with immunoSEQ multiplex PCR; TCRdb holds only in-frame clones, not every one. This table has 1 million to 1.3 million clones, about four fifths appearing once. As to this clone: Its antigen is not identified.

The TCR sequence derives from a man between 18 and 29 years old in good health. Some clones in this sample may be carry-over from other donors' samples. The rearrangement joins TRBV7-9 to TRBJ2-5; D may be TRBD1 (6 bases). What was sequenced was memory CD4+ T cells from PBMCs. Described subset: CD45RA-negative fraction. The CDR3 reads CASSSPGHRQETQYF. The CDR3 DNA reads TGTGCCAGCAGCTCGCCGGGACATAGGCAAGAGACCCAGTACTTC.